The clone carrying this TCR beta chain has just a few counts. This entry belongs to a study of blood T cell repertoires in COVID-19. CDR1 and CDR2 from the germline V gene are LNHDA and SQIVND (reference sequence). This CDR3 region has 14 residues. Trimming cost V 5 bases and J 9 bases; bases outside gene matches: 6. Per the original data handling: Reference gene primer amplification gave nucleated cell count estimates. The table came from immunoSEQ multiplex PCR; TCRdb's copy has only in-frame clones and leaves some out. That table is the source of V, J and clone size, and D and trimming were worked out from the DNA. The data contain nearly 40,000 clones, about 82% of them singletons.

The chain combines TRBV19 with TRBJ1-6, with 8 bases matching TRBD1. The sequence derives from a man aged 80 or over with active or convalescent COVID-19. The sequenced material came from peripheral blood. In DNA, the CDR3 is TGTGCCAGTAGTTCCGACAGGGGTGGTTCACCCCTCCACTTT. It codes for CASSSDRGGSPLHF.